The entry below gives a single TCR beta chain sequence along with its context. Generated by immunoSEQ multiplex PCR, the TCRdb table keeps only in-frame clones and is missing some. The profile covers 150,000 or so clones, with about 93% appearing a single time and about 14% taken by the ten largest. The sample is drawn from a study of control samples from healthy donors and cancer patients. The CDR3 runs 14 residues. With V trimmed by 5 bases and J by 6 bases, 10 bases remained unmatched. Germline loops: CDR1 SEHNR, CDR2 FQNEAQ (reference sequence). Specimen: PBMCs. The V gene is TRBV7-9, the J gene TRBJ2-7; the match to TRBD1 covers 7 bases. The receptor was derived from a man in his 60s with colorectal cancer. In DNA, the CDR3 is TGTGCCAGCAGCCCGGGACAGTTCCCCCTCGAGCAGTACTTC. This encodes CASSPGQFPLEQYF.